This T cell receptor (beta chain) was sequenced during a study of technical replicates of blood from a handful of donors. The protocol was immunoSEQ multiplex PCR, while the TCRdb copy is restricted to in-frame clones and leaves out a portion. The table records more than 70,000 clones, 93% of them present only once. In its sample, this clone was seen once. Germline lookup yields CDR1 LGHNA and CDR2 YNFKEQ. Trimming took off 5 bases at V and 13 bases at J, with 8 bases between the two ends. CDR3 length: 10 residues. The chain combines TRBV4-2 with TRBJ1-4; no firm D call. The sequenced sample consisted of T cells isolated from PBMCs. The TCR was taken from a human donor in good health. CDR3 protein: CASSSGRLFF. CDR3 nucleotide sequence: TGTGCCAGCAGCAGCGGGCGACTGTTTTTT.